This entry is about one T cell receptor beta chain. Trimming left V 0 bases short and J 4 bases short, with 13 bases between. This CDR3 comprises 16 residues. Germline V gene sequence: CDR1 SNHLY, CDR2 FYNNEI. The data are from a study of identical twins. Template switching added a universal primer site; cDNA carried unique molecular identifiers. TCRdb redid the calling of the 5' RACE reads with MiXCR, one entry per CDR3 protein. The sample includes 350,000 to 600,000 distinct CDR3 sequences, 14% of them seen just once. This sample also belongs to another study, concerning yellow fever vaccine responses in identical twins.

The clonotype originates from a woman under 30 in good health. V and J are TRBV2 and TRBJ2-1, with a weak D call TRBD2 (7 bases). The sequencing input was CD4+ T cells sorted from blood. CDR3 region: CASSEARGGGYNEQFF. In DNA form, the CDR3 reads TGTGCCAGCAGTGAAGCGCGAGGGGGGGGGTACAATGAGCAGTTCTTC. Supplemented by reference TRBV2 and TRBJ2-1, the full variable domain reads EPEVTQTPSHQVTQMGQEVILRCVPISNHLYFYWYRQILGQKVEFLVSFYNNEISEKSEIFDDQFSVERPDGSNFTLKIRSTKLEDSAMYFCASSEARGGGYNEQFFGPGTRLTVL.